Shown below are 22 T cell receptor beta chains from a single sample sequenced in a study of vaccination and CD4 T cells after COVID-19. The treatment here: roughly 11-day PBMC culture with coronavirus spike peptide pools or control peptides (ViraFEST assay). The Oncomine TCR Beta short-read assay was applied to DNA of cultured CD4+ T cells. One entry per CDR3 protein, called by TCRdb with MiXCR from the PCR reads. The sample yields over 15,000 distinct CDR3 sequences, roughly 50% seen once. What these receptors recognize is not known. The sample consisted of CD4+ T cells from blood, cultured in vitro, taken before SARS-CoV-2 vaccination. The receptors were sampled from a human donor who had recovered from COVID-19.

The table lists this clonotype with a count of one. The chain couples TRBV28 to TRBJ2-3; the D gene is possibly TRBD2 (7 bases). CDR1 and CDR2 (germline): MDHEN, SYDVKM. Trimming cost V 3 bases and J 1 base, with 17 bases left between them. CDR3 size: 17 residues. CDR3 sequence: CASSFKSWGGGTDTQYF. CDR3 coding DNA: TGTGCCAGCAGTTTTAAGTCTTGGGGGGGCGGCACAGATACGCAGTATTTT.

In its sample, this clonotype was seen a few times. The chain is built from TRBV7-2 and TRBJ1-6; D gene unclear. This CDR3 is 17 amino acids long. Looked up from germline, CDR1 is SGHTA and CDR2 is FQGNSA. Trimming left V 2 bases short and J 0 bases short, with 11 bases between. The CDR3 here is CASSLRSVRSYNSPLHF. In nucleotides, the CDR3 is TGTGCCAGCAGCTTAAGAAGTGTTCGCTCCTATAATTCACCCCTCCACTTT.

Comments on this clonotype: At one of its ends the junction is not consistent with the germline gene, which may arise from a read error. The chain links TRBV19 to TRBJ2-3; D remains ambiguous. The CDR3 length is 12 residues. Germline V gives CDR1 LNHDA, CDR2 SQIVND (reference sequence). CDR3 sequence (DNA): TGTGCCGGTAGACGCAGCACAGATACGCAGTATTTT. The encoded protein is CAGRRSTDTQYF.

The rearrangement joins TRBV6-1 to TRBJ2-7; possibly TRBD2 for D (6 bases). V lost 7 bases and J lost 2, with 18 bases in between. The CDR3 loop spans 15 amino acids. The germline CDR1 and CDR2 sequences are MNHNS and SASEGT. The CDR3, as DNA: TGTGCCAGCACTACAAGGGGTAGCGGTCCCTACGAGCAGTACTTC. It codes for CASTTRGSGPYEQYF.

The chain employs TRBV6-1 and TRBJ2-5, with 8 bases identical to TRBD1. V lost 6 bases, J lost 5 bases, and 11 bases stayed unmatched. This CDR3 spans 15 amino acids. Per the germline V gene, CDR1 is MNHNS and CDR2 is SASEGT. The chain's CDR3 is CASSEFPGGEETQYF. The CDR3 DNA is TGTGCCAGCAGCGAATTTCCAGGGGGCGAGGAGACCCAGTACTTC.

The gene calls are TRBV15 and TRBJ2-4; TRBD1 might be the D (6 bases). Germline V gene sequence: CDR1 LNHNV, CDR2 YYDKDF (reference sequence). This CDR3 comprises 13 residues. The V gene lost 7 bases and the J gene lost 6 bases, with 13 bases spanning the gap. In DNA form, the CDR3 reads TGTGCCACCACCCAGGGGTTTGGAAACATTCAGTACTTC. Its translation is CATTQGFGNIQYF. The full variable domain, with the rest looked up from reference TRBV15 and TRBJ2-4, is DAMVIQNPRYQVTQFGKPVTLSCSQTLNHNVMYWYQQKSSQAPKLLFHYYDKDFNNEADTPDNFQSRRPNTSFCFLDIRSPGLGDTAMYLCATTQGFGNIQYFGAGTRLSVL.

This clonotype was found a few times. V gene TRBV19 combines with J gene TRBJ1-2; possibly TRBD1 for D (6 bases). V lost 6 bases, J lost 3 bases, and 17 bases lay in between. Germline CDR1 and CDR2: LNHDA and SQIVND (reference sequence). CDR3 size: 15 residues. The CDR3 DNA reads TGTGCCAGTAGGCCCCCCAACAGGGACGACTATGGCTACACCTTC. Its protein is CASRPPNRDDYGYTF.

This chain connects TRBV6-1 to TRBJ1-5, with a tentative D call TRBD1 (5 bases). The germline V gene has CDR1 MNHNS and CDR2 SASEGT. The V and J ends lost 3 bases and 0 bases respectively, with 9 bases between them. The CDR3 is 15 amino acids. The CDR3 loop reads CASSDEGNSNQPQHF. CDR3 DNA: TGTGCCAGCAGTGATGAGGGGAATAGCAATCAGCCCCAGCATTTT.

The rearrangement joins TRBV7-2 to TRBJ1-1; perhaps TRBD1 as D (5 bases). The V end was cut by 1 base, the J end by 11 bases, with 14 bases between. The CDR3 consists of 13 residues. Germline values: CDR1 SGHTA, CDR2 FQGNSA. The CDR3 region has the DNA TGTGCCAGCAGCTTAGAACCAGGGCGGATGGCTTTCTTT. Residues: CASSLEPGRMAFF.

The chain employs TRBV6-1 and TRBJ2-7, with TRBD2 matching 7 bases. CDR1 is MNHNS, CDR2 SASEGT, per germline. This CDR3 comprises 14 residues. V lost 6 bases and J lost 2; bases outside the gene matches: 7. The CDR3 spells CASRPPSGTYEQYF. CDR3 bases: TGTGCCAGCAGACCCCCCAGCGGGACCTACGAGCAGTACTTC.

This chain joins TRBV7-8 and TRBJ1-2, with D unresolved. This CDR3 is built from 13 residues. The ends were cut back, 5 bases at V and 2 bases at J, with 9 bases in the middle. CDR1 and CDR2 from the germline V gene are SGHVS and FQNEAQ. The CDR3 DNA sequence: TGTGCCAGCAGCCCCGGGATAAACTATGGCTACACCTTC. It translates to CASSPGINYGYTF.

The rearrangement links TRBV20-1 to TRBJ2-1; D ambiguous. V was shortened by 6 bases and J by 1 base, with 22 bases between the two germline ends. The CDR3 has 17 residues. Per germline, CDR1 DFQATT and CDR2 SNEGSKA (reference sequence). The CDR3 DNA sequence: TGCAGTGCAAAGAGAGGACGGAACATACTGTCCTACAATGAGCAGTTCTTC. This codes for CSAKRGRNILSYNEQFF.

As DNA, the CDR3 is TGTGCCATCAGCGCATCTGTAGGAGGCCAAGAGACCCAGTACTTC. Amino acids: CAISASVGGQETQYF. J is TRBJ2-5 and V is TRBV10-3, with a weak D call TRBD2 (5 bases). Germline V gene lookup returns CDR1 ENHRY and CDR2 SYGVKD. Trimming left V 6 bases short and J 1 base short, with 15 bases between. There are 15 residues in the CDR3.

This clonotype was recorded once. The chain links TRBV28 to TRBJ2-4; 8 bases are shared with TRBD2. CDR3 length: 13 amino acids. Germline-derived CDR1 and CDR2 are MDHEN and SYDVKM. The V segment lost 5 bases and the J segment 10 bases; nucleotides outside the gene matches: 7. CDR3: CASSRRGERIQYF. The CDR3 DNA follows: TGTGCCAGCAGTCGGCGGGGGGAGAGGATTCAGTACTTC.

In its sample, this clonotype was seen a few times. J is TRBJ2-5 and V is TRBV11-3; D could derive from TRBD1 or TRBD2 (7 bases each). Germline loops: CDR1 SGHNT, CDR2 YENEEA. V dropped 5 bases and J dropped 2 bases, with 15 bases sitting between them. This CDR3 is 15 amino acids long. In DNA form, the CDR3 reads TGTGCCAGCAGCCGGGGAGGGACAGTTCAAGAGACCCAGTACTTC. Translated: CASSRGGTVQETQYF.

V gene TRBV4-2 combines with J gene TRBJ1-6, with D hard to call. V lost 4 bases, J lost 7 bases, and 5 bases lay in between. The CDR3 runs 12 residues. Germline assignment: CDR1 LGHNA and CDR2 YNFKEQ. This CDR3 reads CASSPHNSPLHF. CDR3 coding DNA: TGTGCCAGCAGCCCCCACAATTCACCCCTCCACTTT.

The chain carries TRBV20-1 and TRBJ1-4; a weak D match, TRBD1 (5 bases). The V gene's germline CDR1 is DFQATT and CDR2 SNEGSKA (reference sequence). V shed 6 bases and J shed 11 bases, with 16 bases lying between them. The CDR3 consists of 12 residues. For the CDR3, the DNA is TGCAGTGCCAATGGGGTGGGGGGGAAACTGTTTTTT. It codes for CSANGVGGKLFF.

The chain is built from TRBV19 and TRBJ2-7; D is possibly TRBD1 (5 bases). With 7 bases removed from V and 2 bases from J, the gap between germline ends came to 12 bases. The CDR3 runs 13 residues. Germline assignment: CDR1 LNHDA and CDR2 SQIVND (reference sequence). The CDR3 nucleotides are TGTGCCAGTACGTGGGGCCCCACCTACGAGCAGTACTTC. It is translated as CASTWGPTYEQYF.

In this sample, this clonotype turned up once. The V gene is TRBV6-1, the J gene TRBJ2-3; maybe TRBD1 (5 bases). Looked up from germline, CDR1 is MNHNS and CDR2 is SASEGT. The V end was cut by 3 bases, the J end by 2 bases, with 9 bases between. The CDR3 covers 14 residues. The CDR3 region is CASSEDTLTDTQYF. CDR3 coding DNA: TGTGCCAGCAGTGAGGACACCCTCACAGATACGCAGTATTTT.

Here the CDR3 DNA reads TGTGCCAGTAGTATAGCCGGGACAGGGGGATTTCAGCCCCAGCATTTT. It yields the protein CASSIAGTGGFQPQHF. J is TRBJ1-5 and V is TRBV19, with 11 positions matching TRBD1. CDR3 size: 16 residues. Trimming at V came to 1 base and at J to 6 bases, leaving 5 bases not matched to a gene. In germline, CDR1 is LNHDA, CDR2 SQIVND (reference sequence).

This clonotype came up a few times. This chain uses TRBV20-1 with TRBJ2-1; 10 bases map to TRBD1. The germline CDR1 and CDR2 sequences are DFQATT and SNEGSKA (reference sequence). This CDR3 comprises 14 residues. The V segment lost 5 bases and the J segment 5 bases; nucleotides outside the gene matches: 6. CDR3 sequence reads: CSAGQGVSNNEQFF. In DNA, the CDR3 is TGCAGTGCTGGACAGGGGGTCAGTAACAATGAGCAGTTCTTC.

This chain links TRBV28 with TRBJ2-7, with D unclear. The CDR3 sequence is 11 residues long. Per germline, CDR1 MDHEN and CDR2 SYDVKM. Between the trimmed V and J ends, which lost 8 bases and 2 bases, there was a span of 7 bases. The CDR3 is CASGQAYEQYF. In nucleotides, the CDR3 is TGTGCCAGCGGGCAGGCCTACGAGCAGTACTTC.